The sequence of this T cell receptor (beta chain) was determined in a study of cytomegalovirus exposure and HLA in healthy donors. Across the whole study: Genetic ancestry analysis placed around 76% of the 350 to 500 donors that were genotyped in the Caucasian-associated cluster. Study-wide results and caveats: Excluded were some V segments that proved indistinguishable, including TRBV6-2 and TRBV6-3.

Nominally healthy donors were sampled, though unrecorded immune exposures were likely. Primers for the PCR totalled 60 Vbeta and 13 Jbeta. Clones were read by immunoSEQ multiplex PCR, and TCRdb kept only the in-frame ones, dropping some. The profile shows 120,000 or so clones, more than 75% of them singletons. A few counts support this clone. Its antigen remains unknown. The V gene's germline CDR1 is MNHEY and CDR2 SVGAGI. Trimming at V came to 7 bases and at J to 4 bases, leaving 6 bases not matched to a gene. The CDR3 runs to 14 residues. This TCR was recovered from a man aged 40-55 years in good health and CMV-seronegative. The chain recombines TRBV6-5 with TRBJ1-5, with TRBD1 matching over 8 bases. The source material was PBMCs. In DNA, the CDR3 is TGTGCCAGCAACCCTACAGGGGGAAATCAGCCCCAGCATTTT. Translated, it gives CASNPTGGNQPQHF.